The source of this T cell receptor (beta chain) is a study of blood T cell repertoires in COVID-19 (TCRdb year 2020). In the study overall: Collaborator samples came from the United States, Italy and Spain and covered acute and convalescent phases of COVID-19. Sample metadata almost always included a de-identified subject ID, COVID-19 status, age in years and sex. Where available, HLA class I and class II types were taken from metadata supplied by the sample provider and were not determined by assay-based typing. The material from the prospective study consisted of cDNA or gDNA derived from T cells, B-cell-depleted T cells, or PBMCs. A freely available public database, intended as a resource for researchers studying the immune response to SARS-CoV-2, is where the repertoires were released. Deeply sampled blood TCRbeta repertoires from subjects exposed to, actively infected with, or recovered from COVID-19 were included in the dataset. Samples came from the ongoing ImmuneRACE study (first 160 participants) plus 1,254 subjects from 6 global collaborators. The full study reports these points: The quantity of clinical and demographic metadata differed by source and by participant and was supplied without curation.

The immunoSEQ Assay, a bias-controlled multiplex PCR, was used to amplify TCRbeta CDR3 regions from genomic DNA. The paper's processing steps were these. The number of nucleated cells in each sample was estimated by amplification of reference gene primers within the assay. Sequence reads were collapsed and filtered to measure the absolute abundance of every unique TCRbeta CDR3 rearrangement. For each sample, productive Simpson clonality was calculated as the square root of Simpson's diversity index over productive rearrangements. TCRdb carries this immuneACCESS record with in-frame sequences only. Its versions omit some clonotypes, under half of them owing to an unresolved V gene in the studies checked, with the rest unexplained. The DNA gave D and trimming, while V, J and clone size come from that table. Across this sample there are about 340,000 clones, with approximately 82% seen only once. In total, the top ten clones hold under 3% of the sample.

Each collaborating institution followed its own protocols to collect whole blood in K2EDTA tubes. For TCRbeta analysis, collaborators shipped samples in one of three forms: frozen whole blood, isolated PBMCs, or DNA extracted from either of those sample types. The CDR3 holds 17 amino acids from the cysteine to the phenylalanine. The kept DNA is CDR3 alone, 51 bases in frame from the first base. The germline V gene (reference sequence) gives CDR1 as LGHDT and CDR2 as YNNKEL. The germline ends are 21 bases apart after V is trimmed by 2 bases and J by 6 bases. A word on this clone: Which antigen it targets is not known. Base qualities were left out, and no much larger clone turns up one base away.

The sequence derives from a man younger than 45 with active or convalescent COVID-19. The chain joins TRBV3-1 (or the pseudogene TRBV3-2) to TRBJ2-3; the D segment could be TRBD1, given 6 matching bases. The sequenced material came from peripheral blood. The CDR3 protein sequence reads: CASSQRTVRGWKDTQYF. The DNA sequence is as follows: TGTGCCAGCAGCCAACGTACCGTAAGGGGGTGGAAGGATACGCAGTATTTT.